This T cell receptor beta chain emerged from a study of cytomegalovirus exposure and HLA in healthy donors. At the level of the study: Earlier findings included about 120 million unique TCR beta sequences obtained from about 170 million T cells.

Trimming cost V 3 bases and J 0 bases; bases outside gene matches: 1. This CDR3 is 15 amino acids long. Per germline, CDR1 SGHNT and CDR2 YYREEE (reference sequence). The study ran its PCR with 60 Vbeta and 13 Jbeta primers. The table came from immunoSEQ multiplex PCR; TCRdb's copy has only in-frame clones and leaves some out. This table holds roughly 150,000 clones, roughly 82% found once. V gene TRBV5-4 combines with J gene TRBJ2-5; 11 bases agree with TRBD2. The TCR originated in a woman aged 45-60 years in good health and CMV-seropositive. The sample taken for sequencing was PBMCs. This CDR3 reads CASSSSGGHQETQYF. The CDR3 region has the DNA TGTGCCAGCAGCTCTAGCGGGGGGCACCAAGAGACCCAGTACTTC.